Below, 19 T cell receptor beta chains from the same sample are listed, as sequenced in a study of blood T cell repertoires in COVID-19. Repertoires were generated with immunoSEQ multiplex PCR, while TCRdb's copy carries only in-frame clones and drops some. The sample contains some 220,000 clones, approximately 80% of which appear only once. The sequencing sample was made of peripheral blood. The receptors here all came from a woman aged 55-69 years with active or convalescent COVID-19.

The gene calls are TRBV7-9 and TRBJ1-2; 8 nucleotides align to TRBD1. CDR1 and CDR2 (germline): SEHNR, FQNEAQ (reference sequence). V shed 3 bases and J 4 bases; nucleotides not matched to a gene: 4. CDR3 length equals 14 residues. The CDR3 loop is CASSFQDRVYGYTF. The CDR3 DNA reads TGTGCCAGCAGCTTCCAGGACAGGGTCTATGGCTACACCTTC.

This chain links TRBV6-4 with TRBJ1-2, with D perhaps matching TRBD1 (5 bases). Germline loops: CDR1 MRHNA, CDR2 SNTAGT. V lost 1 base and J 8 bases, leaving 8 bases between the germline ends. This CDR3 region has 12 residues. CDR3: CASSDYRGGYTF. For the CDR3, the DNA is TGTGCCAGCAGTGACTATAGGGGAGGCTACACCTTC.

DNA for the CDR3: TGCGCCAGCAGCGCCTATGGTGGTCGCTCTGGAAACACCATATATTTT. Its translation is CASSAYGGRSGNTIYF. This chain uses TRBV5-1 with TRBJ1-3; no definite D call. Trimming left V 4 bases short and J 0 bases short, with 14 bases between. The CDR3 consists of 16 residues. The V gene's germline CDR1 is SGHRS and CDR2 YFSETQ.

This chain joins TRBV7-2 and TRBJ2-1; 8 nucleotides agree with TRBD2. The trim removed 1 base at V and 5 bases at J, leaving 4 bases unmatched. CDR1 is SGHTA and CDR2 is FQGNSA in the germline V gene. The CDR3 has 15 residues. In DNA, the CDR3 is TGTGCCAGCAGCTTAGACGGGGGGGATAACAATGAGCAGTTCTTC. It is translated as CASSLDGGDNNEQFF.

This chain links TRBV7-6 with TRBJ2-2; D gene uncertain. CDR3 length equals 14 residues. V was trimmed by 4 bases and J by 2 bases, leaving 8 bases between them. CDR1 and CDR2 (germline): SGHVS, FNYEAQ. The CDR3 coding sequence is TGTGCCAGCAGCTCGTCAGTAAACACCGGGGAGCTGTTTTTT. Translation: CASSSSVNTGELFF.

The V call is TRBV7-2, the J call TRBJ1-6, with 7 bases lining up with TRBD1. The germline gives CDR1 SGHTA, CDR2 FQGNSA. V shed 5 bases, J shed 7 bases, and the junction held 8 bases outside the gene matches. The CDR3 contains 15 residues. DNA for the CDR3: TGTGCCAGCAGCCCCTCTTCCAGGGGGAATTCACCCCTCCACTTT. This sequence encodes CASSPSSRGNSPLHF.

This chain joins TRBV4-2 and TRBJ2-5; 7 positions match TRBD1. J gave up 1 base and V 4 bases, and 3 bases lay outside the gene matches. CDR1 LGHNA and CDR2 YNFKEQ come from the germline V gene. The CDR3 loop spans 14 amino acids. CDR3 loop: CASSPGTAQETQYF. The CDR3 DNA reads as TGTGCCAGCAGCCCCGGGACAGCCCAAGAGACCCAGTACTTC.

The rearrangement links TRBV29-1 to TRBJ2-2; D remains unclear. Germline lookup yields CDR1 SQVTM and CDR2 ANQGSEA. Trimming left V 4 bases short and J 5 bases short, with 11 bases between. The CDR3 is 13 residues long. CDR3 DNA sequence: TGCAGCGTTGCGGTCGTAACGACCGGGGAGCTGTTTTTT. The encoded protein is CSVAVVTTGELFF.

The chain joins TRBV19 to TRBJ2-2; 10 bases are a match to TRBD1. CDR1 LNHDA and CDR2 SQIVND come from the germline V gene (reference sequence). This CDR3 has 15 residues. The V and J ends lost 6 bases and 4 bases, in that order; junction bases with no gene match: 5. The CDR3 coding sequence is TGTGCCAGTAGAGAGGGACAGGGGTTCACCGGGGAGCTGTTTTTT. It encodes CASREGQGFTGELFF.

V is TRBV11-3 and J is TRBJ2-1; D gene uncertain. The CDR3 is 16 residues long. Germline loops: CDR1 SGHNT, CDR2 YENEEA. The V end lost 2 bases, the J end lost 0 bases, and 11 bases lay between the germline ends. The CDR3 sequence is CASSLIPPSSYNEQFF. The CDR3 DNA follows: TGTGCCAGCAGCTTAATCCCCCCGAGCTCCTACAATGAGCAGTTCTTC.

This rearrangement joins TRBV14 to TRBJ2-1; 9 positions agree with TRBD2. Per germline, CDR1 SGHDN and CDR2 FVKESK. Trimming took 1 base from V and 3 from J; bases not matched to a gene: 1. This CDR3 comprises 15 residues. The CDR3: CASSQASGNYNEQFF. As DNA, the CDR3 is TGTGCCAGCAGCCAAGCTAGCGGGAACTACAATGAGCAGTTCTTC.

The V call is TRBV7-3, the J call TRBJ2-3, with TRBD2 matching 7 bases. Germline lookup yields CDR1 SGHTA and CDR2 FQGTGA. The CDR3 totals 14 residues. Germline trimming cut 5 bases from V and 0 bases from J; bases unmatched to any gene: 2. CDR3 sequence reads: CASSQGLSTDTQYF. The CDR3 region has the DNA TGTGCCAGCAGCCAGGGACTAAGCACAGATACGCAGTATTTT.

The chain links TRBV5-1 to TRBJ2-6; the D gene is possibly TRBD2 (6 bases). CDR1 and CDR2 from the germline V gene are SGHRS and YFSETQ. The CDR3 is made up of 14 amino acids. Trimming took off 0 bases at V and 8 bases at J, with 9 bases between the two ends. The CDR3 loop reads CASSLAREPNVLTF. Here the CDR3 DNA reads TGCGCCAGCAGCTTGGCCCGGGAGCCCAACGTCCTGACTTTC. Based on the CDR3 plus reference TRBV5-1 and TRBJ2-6, the full variable domain is KAGVTQTPRYLIKTRGQQVTLSCSPISGHRSVSWYQQTPGQGLQFLFEYFSETQRNKGNFPGRFSGRQFSNSRSEMNVSTLELGDSALYLCASSLAREPNVLTFGAGSRLTVL.

The gene calls are TRBV5-5 and TRBJ2-5, with 7 bases aligning to TRBD1. After removal of 4 bases from V and 4 bases from J, the junction contained 10 bases not matched to a gene. CDR3 length: 15 residues. The germline CDR1 and CDR2 sequences are SGHKS and YYEKEE (reference sequence). CDR3 protein: CASSAGRQGPETQYF. For the CDR3, the DNA is TGTGCCAGCAGCGCGGGCCGACAGGGTCCAGAGACCCAGTACTTC.

This clone was found once. V and J are TRBV7-8 and TRBJ2-7; D may be TRBD1 (6 bases). V was pared by 1 base and J by 2 bases, with 12 bases between. The CDR3 covers 15 residues. Germline lookup yields CDR1 SGHVS and CDR2 FQNEAQ. The CDR3 sequence is CASSLVGQGTYEQYV. In DNA, the CDR3 is TGTGCCAGCAGCTTAGTCGGGCAGGGGACCTACGAGCAGTACGTC.

V usage is TRBV6-6 and J usage is TRBJ2-7; no clear D. Germline values: CDR1 MNHNY, CDR2 SVGAGI (reference sequence). The CDR3 is made up of 11 amino acids. The V and J ends lost 4 bases and 3 bases respectively, with 4 bases between them. This chain's CDR3 is CASSFYYEQYF. DNA for the CDR3: TGTGCCAGCAGTTTCTACTACGAGCAGTACTTC.

CDR3 bases: TGTGCCAGCAGCCCCCGACTAGCGGGAGGGGGGGAGCAGTTCTTC. Protein product: CASSPRLAGGGEQFF. The V gene is TRBV7-6, the J gene TRBJ2-1; 14 bases match TRBD2. V shed 5 bases, J shed 10 bases, and the junction held 7 bases outside the gene matches. The germline CDR1 and CDR2 sequences are SGHVS and FNYEAQ. This CDR3 spans 15 amino acids.

This chain connects TRBV12-3 or TRBV12-4 to TRBJ2-5; no definite D call. The length of the CDR3 is 12 residues. V was trimmed by 5 bases and J by 5 bases, leaving 9 bases between them. CDR3 nucleotide sequence: TGTGCCAGCAGTCCCCTCGGGGAGACCCAGTACTTC. This translates into CASSPLGETQYF.

CDR3 bases: TGTGCCAGTAGTATAGATCCTCTTGGGGGCAGGGAGAGGTCGGGCTACACCTTC. Translated, it gives CASSIDPLGGRERSGYTF. V usage is TRBV19 and J usage is TRBJ1-2, with D possibly TRBD1 on 6 matching bases. Deletions cut 0 bases from V and 8 bases from J, with 25 bases between. Looked up from germline, CDR1 is LNHDA and CDR2 is SQIVND (reference sequence). CDR3 length equals 18 residues.